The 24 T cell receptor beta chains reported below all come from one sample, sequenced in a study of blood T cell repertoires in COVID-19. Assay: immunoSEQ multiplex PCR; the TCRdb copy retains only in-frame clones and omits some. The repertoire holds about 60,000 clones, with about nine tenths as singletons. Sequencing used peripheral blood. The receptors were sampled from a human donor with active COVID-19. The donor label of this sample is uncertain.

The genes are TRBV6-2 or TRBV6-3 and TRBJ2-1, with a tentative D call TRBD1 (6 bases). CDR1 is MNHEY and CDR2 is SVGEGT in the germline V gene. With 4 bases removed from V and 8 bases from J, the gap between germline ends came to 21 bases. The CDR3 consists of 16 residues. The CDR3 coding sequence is TGTGCCAGCAGTTCCTTTGGACAGACGGCGGCCGATGAGCAGTTCTTC. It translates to CASSSFGQTAADEQFF.

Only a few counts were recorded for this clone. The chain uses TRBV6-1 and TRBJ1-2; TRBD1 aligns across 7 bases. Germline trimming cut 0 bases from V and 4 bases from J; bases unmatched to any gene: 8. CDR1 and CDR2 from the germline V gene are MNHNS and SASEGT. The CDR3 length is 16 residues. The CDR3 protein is CASSEALGTAIYGYTF. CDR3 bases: TGTGCCAGCAGTGAAGCGCTCGGGACAGCGATCTATGGCTACACCTTC.

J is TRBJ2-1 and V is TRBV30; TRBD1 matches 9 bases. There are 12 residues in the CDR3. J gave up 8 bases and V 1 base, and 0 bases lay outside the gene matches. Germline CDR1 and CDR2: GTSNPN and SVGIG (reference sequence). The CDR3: CAWSGQGDEQFF. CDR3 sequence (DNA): TGTGCCTGGAGTGGACAGGGGGATGAGCAGTTCTTC.

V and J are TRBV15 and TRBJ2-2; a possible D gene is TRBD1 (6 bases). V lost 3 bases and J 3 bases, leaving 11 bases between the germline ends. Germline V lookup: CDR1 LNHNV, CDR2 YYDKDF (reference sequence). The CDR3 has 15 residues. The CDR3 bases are TGTGCCACCAGCAGGGCAGGGGTGGACACCGGGGAGCTGTTTTTT. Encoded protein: CATSRAGVDTGELFF.

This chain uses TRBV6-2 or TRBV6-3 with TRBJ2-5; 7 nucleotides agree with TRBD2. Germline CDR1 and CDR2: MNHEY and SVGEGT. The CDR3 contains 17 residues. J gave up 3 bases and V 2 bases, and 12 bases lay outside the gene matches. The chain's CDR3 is CASSYELGGGPEETQYF. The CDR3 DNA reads TGTGCCAGCAGTTACGAGCTCGGGGGAGGGCCGGAAGAGACCCAGTACTTC.

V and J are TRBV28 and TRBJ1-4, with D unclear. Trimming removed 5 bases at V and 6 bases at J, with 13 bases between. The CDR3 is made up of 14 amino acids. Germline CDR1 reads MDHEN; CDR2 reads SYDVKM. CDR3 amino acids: CASSPRLRYEKLFF. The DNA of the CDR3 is TGTGCCAGCAGTCCCCGATTGAGGTATGAAAAACTGTTTTTT.

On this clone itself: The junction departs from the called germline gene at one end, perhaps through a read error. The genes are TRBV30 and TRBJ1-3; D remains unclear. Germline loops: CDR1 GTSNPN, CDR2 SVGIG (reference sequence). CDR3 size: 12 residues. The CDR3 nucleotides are TGTGCCTGGAGAGGTCCGGGAAGCACCATATATTTT. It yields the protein CAWRGPGSTIYF.

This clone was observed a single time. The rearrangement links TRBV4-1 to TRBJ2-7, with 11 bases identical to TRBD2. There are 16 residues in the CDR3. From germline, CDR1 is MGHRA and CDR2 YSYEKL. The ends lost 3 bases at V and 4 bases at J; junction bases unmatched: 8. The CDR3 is CASSQGSSGRPYEQYF. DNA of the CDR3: TGCGCCAGCAGCCAGGGCTCTAGCGGGAGGCCTTACGAGCAGTACTTC.

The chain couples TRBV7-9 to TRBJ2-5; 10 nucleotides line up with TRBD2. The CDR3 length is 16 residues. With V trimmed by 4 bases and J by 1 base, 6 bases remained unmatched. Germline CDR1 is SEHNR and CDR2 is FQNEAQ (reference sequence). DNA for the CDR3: TGTGCCAGCAGCTGGCTAGCGGGAGTCCTCCAAGAGACCCAGTACTTC. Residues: CASSWLAGVLQETQYF.

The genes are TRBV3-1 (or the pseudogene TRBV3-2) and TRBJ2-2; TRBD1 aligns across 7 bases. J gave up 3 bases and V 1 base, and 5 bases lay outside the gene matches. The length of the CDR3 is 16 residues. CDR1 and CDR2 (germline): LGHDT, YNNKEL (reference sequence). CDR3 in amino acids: CASSQGWDRYTGELFF. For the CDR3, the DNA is TGTGCCAGCAGCCAAGGTTGGGACAGATACACCGGGGAGCTGTTTTTT.

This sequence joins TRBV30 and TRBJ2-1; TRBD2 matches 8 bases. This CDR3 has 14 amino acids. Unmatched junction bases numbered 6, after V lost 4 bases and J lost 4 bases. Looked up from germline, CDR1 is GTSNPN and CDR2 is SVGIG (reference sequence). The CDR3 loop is CAWTSGYHYNEQFF. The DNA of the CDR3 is TGTGCCTGGACTAGCGGGTATCATTACAATGAGCAGTTCTTC.

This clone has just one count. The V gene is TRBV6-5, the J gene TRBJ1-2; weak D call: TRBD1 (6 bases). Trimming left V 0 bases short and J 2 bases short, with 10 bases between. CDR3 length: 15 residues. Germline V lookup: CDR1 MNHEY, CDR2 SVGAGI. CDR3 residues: CASSYSGAGNYGYTF. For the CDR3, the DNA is TGTGCCAGCAGTTACTCGGGGGCTGGAAACTATGGCTACACCTTC.

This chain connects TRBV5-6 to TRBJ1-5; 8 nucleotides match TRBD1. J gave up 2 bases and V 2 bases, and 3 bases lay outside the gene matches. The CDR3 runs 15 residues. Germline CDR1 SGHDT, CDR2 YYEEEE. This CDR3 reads CASSFGTGGNQPQHF. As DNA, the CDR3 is TGTGCCAGCAGCTTTGGGACAGGCGGCAATCAGCCCCAGCATTTT.

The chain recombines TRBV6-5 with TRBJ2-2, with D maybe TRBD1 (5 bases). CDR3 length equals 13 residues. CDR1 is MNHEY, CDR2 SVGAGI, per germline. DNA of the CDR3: TGTGCAGAAAGGGGTCCGAACACCGGGGAGCTGTTTTTT. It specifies CAERGPNTGELFF.

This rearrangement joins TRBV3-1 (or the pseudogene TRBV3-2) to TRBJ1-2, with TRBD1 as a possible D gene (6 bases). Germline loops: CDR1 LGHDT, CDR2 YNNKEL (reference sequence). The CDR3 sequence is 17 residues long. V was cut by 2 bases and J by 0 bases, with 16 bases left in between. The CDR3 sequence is CASSQTMTGQANYGYTF. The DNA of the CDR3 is TGTGCCAGCAGCCAAACAATGACAGGCCAAGCTAACTATGGCTACACCTTC.

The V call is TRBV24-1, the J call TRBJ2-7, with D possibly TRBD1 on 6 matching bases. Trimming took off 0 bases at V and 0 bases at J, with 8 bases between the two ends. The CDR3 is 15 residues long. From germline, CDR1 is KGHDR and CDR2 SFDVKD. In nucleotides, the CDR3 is TGTGCCACCAGTGATTTGGACAGGTTCTCCTACGAGCAGTACTTC. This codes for CATSDLDRFSYEQYF.

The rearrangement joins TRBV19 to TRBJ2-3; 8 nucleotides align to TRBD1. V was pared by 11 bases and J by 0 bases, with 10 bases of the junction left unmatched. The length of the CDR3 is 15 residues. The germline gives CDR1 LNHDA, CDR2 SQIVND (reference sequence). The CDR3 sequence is CACRTGISSTDTQYF. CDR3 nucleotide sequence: TGTGCCTGCCGGACAGGGATCTCTAGCACAGATACGCAGTATTTT.

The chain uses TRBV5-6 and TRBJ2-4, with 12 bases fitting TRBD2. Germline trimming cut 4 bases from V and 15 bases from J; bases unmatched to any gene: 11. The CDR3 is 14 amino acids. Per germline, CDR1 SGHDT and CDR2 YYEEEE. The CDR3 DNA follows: TGTGCCAGCAGCCAGCCGGGACTAGCGGGCGGGACGTACTTC. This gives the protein CASSQPGLAGGTYF. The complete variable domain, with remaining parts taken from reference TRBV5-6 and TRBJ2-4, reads DAGVTQSPTHLIKTRGQQVTLRCSPKSGHDTVSWYQQALGQGPQFIFQYYEEEERQRGNFPDRFSGHQFPNYSSELNVNALLLGDSALYLCASSQPGLAGGTYFGAGTRLSVL.

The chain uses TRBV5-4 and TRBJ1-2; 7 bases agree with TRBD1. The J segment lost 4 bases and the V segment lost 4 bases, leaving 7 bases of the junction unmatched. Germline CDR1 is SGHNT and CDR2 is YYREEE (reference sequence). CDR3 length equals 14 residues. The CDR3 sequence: CASSPPGQIYGYTF. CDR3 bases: TGTGCCAGCAGCCCCCCGGGACAGATCTATGGCTACACCTTC.

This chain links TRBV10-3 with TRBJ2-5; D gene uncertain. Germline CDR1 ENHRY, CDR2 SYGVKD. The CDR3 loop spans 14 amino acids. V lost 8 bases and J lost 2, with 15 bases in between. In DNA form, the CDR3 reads TGTGCCATCGGGCCACCCAAAGGACAAGAGACCCAGTACTTC. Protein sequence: CAIGPPKGQETQYF.

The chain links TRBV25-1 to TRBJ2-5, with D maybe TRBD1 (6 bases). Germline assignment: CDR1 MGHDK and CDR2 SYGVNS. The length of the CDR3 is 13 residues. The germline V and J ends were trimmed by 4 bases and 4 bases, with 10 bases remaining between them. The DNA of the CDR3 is TGTGCCAGCAGTGTTACAGGGACAGAGACCCAGTACTTC. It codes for CASSVTGTETQYF.

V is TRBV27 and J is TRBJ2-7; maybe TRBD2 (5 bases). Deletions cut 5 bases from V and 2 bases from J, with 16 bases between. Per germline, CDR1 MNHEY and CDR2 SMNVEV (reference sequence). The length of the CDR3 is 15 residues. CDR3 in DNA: TGTGCCAGCAGTCCCCGGGGAGTAAAGACCTACGAGCAGTACTTC. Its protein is CASSPRGVKTYEQYF.

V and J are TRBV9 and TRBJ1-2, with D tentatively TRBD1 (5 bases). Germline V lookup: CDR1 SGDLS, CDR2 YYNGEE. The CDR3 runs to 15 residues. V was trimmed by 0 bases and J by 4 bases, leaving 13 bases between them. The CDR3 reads CASSVAETAFYGYTF. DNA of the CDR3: TGTGCCAGCAGCGTAGCGGAGACAGCTTTCTATGGCTACACCTTC.

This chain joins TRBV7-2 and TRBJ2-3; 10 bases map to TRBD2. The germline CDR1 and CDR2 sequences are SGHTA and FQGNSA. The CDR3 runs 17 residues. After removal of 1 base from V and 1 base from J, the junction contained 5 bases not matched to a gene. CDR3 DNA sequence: TGTGCCAGCAGCTTAGGAGGAGCGGGGGGGGGCACAGATACGCAGTATTTT. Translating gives CASSLGGAGGGTDTQYF.